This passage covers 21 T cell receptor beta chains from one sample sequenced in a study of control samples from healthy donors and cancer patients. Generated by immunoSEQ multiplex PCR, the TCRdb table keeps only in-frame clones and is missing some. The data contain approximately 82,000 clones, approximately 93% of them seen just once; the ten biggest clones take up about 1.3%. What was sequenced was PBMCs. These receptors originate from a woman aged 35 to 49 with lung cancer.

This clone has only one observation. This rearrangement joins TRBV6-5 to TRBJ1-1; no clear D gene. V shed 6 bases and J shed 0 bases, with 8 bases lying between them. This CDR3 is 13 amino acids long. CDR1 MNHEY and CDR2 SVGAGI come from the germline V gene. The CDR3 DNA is TGTGCCAGCAGGCCAGGAATGAACACTGAAGCTTTCTTT. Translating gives CASRPGMNTEAFF.

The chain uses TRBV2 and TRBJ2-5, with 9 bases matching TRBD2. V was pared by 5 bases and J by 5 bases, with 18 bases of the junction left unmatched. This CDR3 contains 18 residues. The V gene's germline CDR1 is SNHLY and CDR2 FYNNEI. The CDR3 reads CASSPARIGAGGWETQYF. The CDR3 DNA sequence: TGTGCCAGCAGTCCGGCCCGGATTGGAGCGGGGGGATGGGAGACCCAGTACTTC.

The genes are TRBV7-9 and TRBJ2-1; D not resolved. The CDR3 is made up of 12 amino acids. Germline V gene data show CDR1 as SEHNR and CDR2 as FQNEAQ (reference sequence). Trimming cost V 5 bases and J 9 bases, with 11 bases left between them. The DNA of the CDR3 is TGTGCCAGCAGCCCTCGGGCAGTTGAGCAGTTCTTC. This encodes CASSPRAVEQFF.

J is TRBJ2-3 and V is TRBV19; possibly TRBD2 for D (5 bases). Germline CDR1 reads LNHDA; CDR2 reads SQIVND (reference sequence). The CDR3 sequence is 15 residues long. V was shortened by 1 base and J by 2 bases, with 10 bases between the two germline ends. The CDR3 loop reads CASSIGGGFTDTQYF. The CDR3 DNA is TGTGCCAGTAGTATAGGAGGAGGCTTCACAGATACGCAGTATTTT. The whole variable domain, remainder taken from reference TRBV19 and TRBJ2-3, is DGGITQSPKYLFRKEGQNVTLSCEQNLNHDAMYWYRQDPGQGLRLIYYSQIVNDFQKGDIAEGYSVSREKKESFPLTVTSAQKNPTAFYLCASSIGGGFTDTQYFGPGTRLTVL.

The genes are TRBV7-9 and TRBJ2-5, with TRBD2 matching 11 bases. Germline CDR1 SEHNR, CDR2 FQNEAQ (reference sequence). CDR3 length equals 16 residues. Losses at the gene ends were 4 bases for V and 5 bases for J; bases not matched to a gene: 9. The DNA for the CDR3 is TGTGCCAGCAGCTCTCCTCTAGCGGGGGGTGTTGAGACCCAGTACTTC. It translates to CASSSPLAGGVETQYF. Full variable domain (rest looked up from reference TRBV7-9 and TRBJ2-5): DTGVSQNPRHKITKRGQNVTFRCDPISEHNRLYWYRQTLGQGPEFLTYFQNEAQLEKSRLLSDRFSAERPKGSFSTLEIQRTEQGDSAMYLCASSSPLAGGVETQYFGPGTRLLVL.

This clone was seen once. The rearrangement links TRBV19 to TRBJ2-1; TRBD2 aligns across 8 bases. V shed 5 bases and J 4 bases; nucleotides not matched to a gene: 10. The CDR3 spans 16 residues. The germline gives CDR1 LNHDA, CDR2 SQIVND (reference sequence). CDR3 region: CASSPTPLAGYNEQFF. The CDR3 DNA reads TGTGCCAGTAGTCCGACCCCGTTAGCGGGGTACAATGAGCAGTTCTTC.

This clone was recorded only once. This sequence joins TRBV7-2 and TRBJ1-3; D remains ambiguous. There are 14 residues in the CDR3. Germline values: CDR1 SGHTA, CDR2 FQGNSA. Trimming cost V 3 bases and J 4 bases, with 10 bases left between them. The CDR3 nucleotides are TGTGCCAGCAGCTTTCCCGTGGGGGGAAACACCATATATTTT. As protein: CASSFPVGGNTIYF.

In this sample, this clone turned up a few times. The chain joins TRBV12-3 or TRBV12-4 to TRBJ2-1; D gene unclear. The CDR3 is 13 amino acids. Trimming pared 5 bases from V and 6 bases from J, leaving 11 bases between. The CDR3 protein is CASSLPRFNEQFF. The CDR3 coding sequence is TGTGCCAGCAGTCTCCCCCGATTCAATGAGCAGTTCTTC.

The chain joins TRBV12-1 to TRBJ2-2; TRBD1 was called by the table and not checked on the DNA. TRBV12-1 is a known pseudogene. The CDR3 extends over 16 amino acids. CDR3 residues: CASSANHRGTTGELFF. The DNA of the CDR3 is TGTGCCAGCAGCGCCAACCACAGGGGAACTACCGGGGAGCTGTTTTTT.

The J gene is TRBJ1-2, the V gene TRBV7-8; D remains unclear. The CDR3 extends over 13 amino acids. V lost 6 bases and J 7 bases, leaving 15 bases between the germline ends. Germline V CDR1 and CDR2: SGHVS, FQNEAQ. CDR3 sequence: CASRSLGERGYTF. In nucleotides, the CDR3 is TGTGCCAGCAGATCTCTCGGGGAGCGTGGCTACACCTTC.

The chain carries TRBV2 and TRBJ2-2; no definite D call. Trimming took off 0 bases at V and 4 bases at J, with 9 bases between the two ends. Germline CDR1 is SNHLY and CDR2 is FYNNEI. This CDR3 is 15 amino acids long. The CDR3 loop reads CASSEAGWTTGELFF. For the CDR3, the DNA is TGTGCCAGCAGTGAAGCAGGGTGGACCACCGGGGAGCTGTTTTTT.

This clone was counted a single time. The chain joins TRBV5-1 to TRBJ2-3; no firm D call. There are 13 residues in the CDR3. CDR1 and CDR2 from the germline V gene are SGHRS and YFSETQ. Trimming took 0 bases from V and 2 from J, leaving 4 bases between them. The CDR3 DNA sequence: TGCGCCAGCAGCTTGGTCTTCACAGATACGCAGTATTTT. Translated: CASSLVFTDTQYF.

The CDR3 spells CASSLVVGPNEKLFF. The DNA of the CDR3 is TGTGCCAGCAGCTTAGTAGTGGGTCCTAATGAAAAACTGTTTTTT. The J gene is TRBJ1-4, the V gene TRBV7-8, with D uncertain. Per germline, CDR1 SGHVS and CDR2 FQNEAQ. The CDR3 is 15 amino acids. Trimming removed 1 base at V and 3 bases at J, with 9 bases between.

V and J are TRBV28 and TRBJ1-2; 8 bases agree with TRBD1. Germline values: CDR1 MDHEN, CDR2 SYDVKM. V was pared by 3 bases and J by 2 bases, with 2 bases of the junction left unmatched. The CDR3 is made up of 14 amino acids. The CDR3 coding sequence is TGTGCCAGCAGTTTCAGGGGGCTAAACTATGGCTACACCTTC. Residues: CASSFRGLNYGYTF.

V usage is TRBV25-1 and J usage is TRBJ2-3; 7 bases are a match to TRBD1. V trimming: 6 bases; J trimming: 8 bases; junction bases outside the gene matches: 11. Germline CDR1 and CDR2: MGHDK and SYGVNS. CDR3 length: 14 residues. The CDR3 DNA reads TGTGCCAGCAGGGAAGGGACAGTCCCAGGTACGCAGTATTTT. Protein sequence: CASREGTVPGTQYF.

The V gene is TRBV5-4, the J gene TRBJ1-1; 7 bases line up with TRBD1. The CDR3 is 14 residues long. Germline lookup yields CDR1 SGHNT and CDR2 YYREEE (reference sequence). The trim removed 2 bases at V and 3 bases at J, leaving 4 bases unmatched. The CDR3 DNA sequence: TGTGCCAGCAGCTTCGGCCAGGGGGACACTGAAGCTTTCTTT. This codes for CASSFGQGDTEAFF.

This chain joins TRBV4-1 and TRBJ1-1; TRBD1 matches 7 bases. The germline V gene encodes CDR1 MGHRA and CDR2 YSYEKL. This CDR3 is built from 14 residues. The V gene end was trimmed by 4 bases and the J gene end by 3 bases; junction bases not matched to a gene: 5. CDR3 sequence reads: CASSRPTGHTEAFF. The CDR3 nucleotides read TGCGCCAGCAGCCGCCCGACAGGGCACACTGAAGCTTTCTTT.

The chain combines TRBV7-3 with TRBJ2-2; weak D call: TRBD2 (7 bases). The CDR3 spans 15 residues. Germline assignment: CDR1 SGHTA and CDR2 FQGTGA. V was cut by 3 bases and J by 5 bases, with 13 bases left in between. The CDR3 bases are TGTGCCAGCAGCTTCATAGGGGGAGGGACCGGGGAGCTGTTTTTT. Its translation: CASSFIGGGTGELFF.

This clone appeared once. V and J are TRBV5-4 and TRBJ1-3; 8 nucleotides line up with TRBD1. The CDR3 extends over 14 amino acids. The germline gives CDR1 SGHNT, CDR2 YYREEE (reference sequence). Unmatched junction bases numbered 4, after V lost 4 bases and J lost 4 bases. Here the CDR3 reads CASSRWDRGNTIYF. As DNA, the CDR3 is TGTGCCAGCAGCCGATGGGACAGGGGAAACACCATATATTTT. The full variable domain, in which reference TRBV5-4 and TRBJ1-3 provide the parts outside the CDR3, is ETGVTQSPTHLIKTRGQQVTLRCSSQSGHNTVSWYQQALGQGPQFIFQYYREEENGRGNFPPRFSGLQFPNYSSELNVNALELDDSALYLCASSRWDRGNTIYFGEGSWLTVV.

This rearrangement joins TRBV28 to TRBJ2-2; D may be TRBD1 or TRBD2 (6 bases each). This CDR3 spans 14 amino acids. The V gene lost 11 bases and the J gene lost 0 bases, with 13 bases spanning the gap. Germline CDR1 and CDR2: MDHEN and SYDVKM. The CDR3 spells CAGGLAANTGELFF. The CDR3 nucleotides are TGTGCCGGGGGGCTAGCCGCGAACACCGGGGAGCTGTTTTTT.

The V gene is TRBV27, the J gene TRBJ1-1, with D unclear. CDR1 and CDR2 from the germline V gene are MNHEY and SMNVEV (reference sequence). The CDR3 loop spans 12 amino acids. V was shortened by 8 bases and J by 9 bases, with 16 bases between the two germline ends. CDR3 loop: CASAQRGYKAFF. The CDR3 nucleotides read TGTGCCAGCGCTCAGCGGGGATATAAAGCTTTCTTT.